The 28 T cell receptor beta chains presented below share a single source sample, sequenced in a study of somatic mutations in cytotoxic T cells in rheumatoid arthritis. Produced via immunoSEQ multiplex PCR; TCRdb's table is partial and in-frame only. This sample has some 30,000 clones; 82% occur once, and the top ten carry approximately 8%. Material: CD8+ T cells sorted from blood. The receptor set was obtained from an adult with rheumatoid arthritis.

This clone showed up just a few times. The rearrangement uses TRBV10-3 and TRBJ1-2, with D perhaps matching TRBD1 (6 bases). Trimming removed 3 bases from V and 1 base from J, with 15 bases in between. Germline CDR1 ENHRY, CDR2 SYGVKD. This CDR3 spans 16 amino acids. The CDR3 DNA sequence: TGTGCCATCAGTGACGGGGGCCTTTTGGGTAACTATGGCTACACCTTC. The encoded protein is CAISDGGLLGNYGYTF.

The CDR3 DNA reads TGTGCCAGCAGCTCCCCGGGACAGGAGATATACTTC. This encodes CASSSPGQEIYF. The genes are TRBV6-5 and TRBJ2-5; 8 nucleotides match TRBD1. The CDR3 consists of 12 residues. Unmatched junction bases numbered 11, after V lost 6 bases and J lost 14 bases. Germline V gene data show CDR1 as MNHEY and CDR2 as SVGAGI.

V usage is TRBV19 and J usage is TRBJ1-1; 7 bases agree with TRBD1. V lost 6 bases and J lost 0; bases outside the gene matches: 16. CDR1 and CDR2 from the germline V gene are LNHDA and SQIVND (reference sequence). CDR3 length: 18 residues. This CDR3 is CASRVTPATGSMNTEAFF. CDR3 coding DNA: TGTGCCAGTAGGGTGACCCCCGCGACAGGGTCCATGAACACTGAAGCTTTCTTT.

Sample share makes this clone medium-sized. The V and J genes are TRBV7-8 and TRBJ1-1; D not certain. This CDR3 is built from 14 residues. Trimming removed 1 base from V and 8 bases from J, with 14 bases in between. The germline gives CDR1 SGHVS, CDR2 FQNEAQ. CDR3 amino acids: CASSLGAGGSEAFF. The CDR3, as DNA: TGTGCCAGCAGCTTAGGTGCAGGAGGCTCAGAAGCTTTCTTT.

The chain employs TRBV5-1 and TRBJ2-1, with 10 bases fitting TRBD2. The germline CDR1 and CDR2 sequences are SGHRS and YFSETQ. The CDR3 has 16 residues. V gave up 2 bases and J gave up 10 bases; unmatched junction bases: 12. The CDR3 spells CASSFGLAGDSEEQFF. DNA of the CDR3: TGCGCCAGCAGCTTTGGGCTAGCGGGAGACTCCGAAGAGCAGTTCTTC.

The chain carries TRBV6-5 and TRBJ1-1; D is possibly TRBD1 (5 bases). V was clipped by 6 bases and J by 7 bases, with 12 bases between them. Germline loops: CDR1 MNHEY, CDR2 SVGAGI. CDR3 length equals 12 residues. CDR3 sequence (DNA): TGTGCCAGCAGCCGAGGGGATGGTGAAGCTTTCTTT. This codes for CASSRGDGEAFF.

The rearrangement uses TRBV5-1 and TRBJ2-7; D may be TRBD2 (6 bases). Germline V gene lookup returns CDR1 SGHRS and CDR2 YFSETQ. The V and J ends lost 0 bases and 4 bases respectively, with 8 bases between them. The CDR3 extends over 13 amino acids. CDR3 in amino acids: CASSLGGLYEQYF. The CDR3 region has the DNA TGCGCCAGCAGCTTGGGGGGACTTTACGAGCAGTACTTC.

The gene calls are TRBV4-1 and TRBJ1-2, with D unclear. The CDR3 totals 16 residues. V lost 0 bases, J lost 2 bases, and 13 bases lay in between. CDR1 and CDR2 from the germline V gene are MGHRA and YSYEKL. The CDR3 DNA is TGCGCCAGCAGCCAAGATCCCCTAGGGATCAACTATGGCTACACCTTC. Its translation: CASSQDPLGINYGYTF.

This clone has a handful of counts. CDR3 DNA: TGTGCCAGCAGTTATAGAGGGTCGGGTTCACCCCTCCACTTT. It codes for CASSYRGSGSPLHF. The J gene is TRBJ1-6, the V gene TRBV6-5, with D uncertain. V lost 3 bases and J 9 bases, leaving 12 bases between the germline ends. Germline loops: CDR1 MNHEY, CDR2 SVGAGI. This CDR3 is 14 amino acids long.

This chain links TRBV29-1 with TRBJ2-1; 10 bases match TRBD1. The J segment lost 6 bases and the V segment lost 1 base, leaving 9 bases of the junction unmatched. Germline CDR1 SQVTM, CDR2 ANQGSEA. This CDR3 has 16 amino acids. CDR3 in amino acids: CSVEVAGTGVSNEQFF. The DNA of the CDR3 is TGCAGCGTTGAAGTAGCCGGGACAGGGGTTAGCAATGAGCAGTTCTTC.

This chain connects TRBV9 to TRBJ2-5; tentatively, D is TRBD2 (7 bases). The V gene's germline CDR1 is SGDLS and CDR2 YYNGEE. The V gene lost 0 bases and the J gene lost 5 bases, with 14 bases spanning the gap. The CDR3 sequence is 15 residues long. Here the CDR3 DNA reads TGTGCCAGCAGCGTAGGGGGCGGGGGCGCTGAGACCCAGTACTTC. Protein product: CASSVGGGGAETQYF.

The CDR3 loop is CASSQGTSVYEQYF. The CDR3, as DNA: TGCGCCAGCAGCCAAGGGACTAGCGTCTACGAGCAGTACTTC. The chain recombines TRBV4-1 with TRBJ2-7, with TRBD2 identical over 9 bases. V was clipped by 1 base and J by 3 bases; unmatched bases: 1. Germline V gene lookup returns CDR1 MGHRA and CDR2 YSYEKL. This CDR3 comprises 14 residues.

The CDR3, as DNA: TGTGCCAGTCAGGGACCTTCCGAGAACACTGAAGCTTTCTTT. Amino acids: CASQGPSENTEAFF. The gene calls are TRBV7-9 and TRBJ1-1; D is possibly TRBD1 (5 bases). The CDR3 is 14 residues long. Trimming removed 9 bases from V and 1 base from J, with 15 bases in between. CDR1 and CDR2 (germline): SEHNR, FQNEAQ (reference sequence).

This clone was observed once. J is TRBJ1-1 and V is TRBV30; unclear D gene. The germline CDR1 and CDR2 sequences are GTSNPN and SVGIG (reference sequence). The CDR3 consists of 12 residues. Trimming removed 0 bases from V and 6 bases from J, with 8 bases in between. The CDR3: CAWSVQTPEAFF. The CDR3 bases are TGTGCCTGGAGTGTACAGACCCCTGAAGCTTTCTTT.

The rearrangement links TRBV5-5 to TRBJ2-7, with TRBD2 identical over 9 bases. The CDR3 length is 16 residues. V was pared by 0 bases and J by 2 bases, with 6 bases of the junction left unmatched. CDR1 is SGHKS, CDR2 YYEKEE, per germline (reference sequence). This CDR3 reads CASSLEASGTTYEQYF. The CDR3, as DNA: TGTGCCAGCAGCTTGGAGGCTAGCGGGACGACCTACGAGCAGTACTTC.

The chain employs TRBV29-1 and TRBJ2-7; no firm D call. V was trimmed by 4 bases and J by 5 bases, leaving 12 bases between them. In germline, CDR1 is SQVTM, CDR2 ANQGSEA. The CDR3 length is 12 residues. CDR3 in DNA: TGCAGCGTTGTGGATCGAAAGAACGAGCAGTACTTC. It specifies CSVVDRKNEQYF.

This clone was seen a single time. The chain is built from TRBV20-1 and TRBJ2-3; D is perhaps TRBD1 or TRBD2 (6 bases each). The CDR3 sequence is 11 residues long. Germline assignment: CDR1 DFQATT and CDR2 SNEGSKA (reference sequence). V was cut by 5 bases and J by 5 bases, with 8 bases left in between. The CDR3 reads CSAGGLDTQYF. CDR3 DNA: TGCAGTGCTGGGGGGCTAGATACGCAGTATTTT.

This clone was counted between two and nine times. The gene calls are TRBV2 and TRBJ1-1, with a possible D match to TRBD1 (5 bases). Trimming took 2 bases from V and 5 from J, leaving 15 bases between them. The CDR3 extends over 15 amino acids. CDR1 SNHLY and CDR2 FYNNEI come from the germline V gene. This chain's CDR3 is CASSENEGSWTEAFF. CDR3 DNA sequence: TGTGCCAGCAGTGAAAACGAGGGGTCGTGGACTGAAGCTTTCTTT.

The chain carries TRBV30 and TRBJ2-7; no clear D gene. The V gene lost 3 bases and the J gene lost 6 bases, with 9 bases spanning the gap. The V gene's germline CDR1 is GTSNPN and CDR2 SVGIG (reference sequence). The CDR3 totals 11 residues. The CDR3 sequence is CAWRDILEQYF. The CDR3 DNA follows: TGTGCCTGGAGGGATATTCTCGAGCAGTACTTC.

This chain uses TRBV19 with TRBJ1-2, with a weak D call TRBD1 (5 bases). CDR3 length: 14 amino acids. V lost 3 bases to trimming and J lost 5 bases, with 13 bases between them. CDR1 is LNHDA and CDR2 is SQIVND in the germline V gene (reference sequence). DNA for the CDR3: TGTGCCAGTAGTATCAGGACACAATTTTATGGCTACACCTTC. This codes for CASSIRTQFYGYTF.

The chain links TRBV6-1 to TRBJ2-7, with 8 bases matching TRBD1. CDR1 MNHNS and CDR2 SASEGT come from the germline V gene. V was pared by 6 bases and J by 2 bases, with 6 bases of the junction left unmatched. The CDR3 totals 14 residues. The CDR3 here is CASRAGTGTYEQYF. The CDR3 DNA sequence: TGTGCCAGCAGGGCCGGGACAGGTACCTACGAGCAGTACTTC.

The V and J genes are TRBV9 and TRBJ1-2; 8 bases fit TRBD1. V was pared by 1 base and J by 4 bases, with 9 bases of the junction left unmatched. The CDR3 consists of 16 residues. Germline values: CDR1 SGDLS, CDR2 YYNGEE. The CDR3 region has the DNA TGTGCCAGCAGCGTAAACCGACAGGGGTTAGGCTATGGCTACACCTTC. It is translated as CASSVNRQGLGYGYTF.

This clone was seen a single time. Germline and junction disagree at one end, which may indicate a read error. V and J are TRBV6-5 and TRBJ1-1; a possible D gene is TRBD1 (6 bases). Looked up from germline, CDR1 is MNHEY and CDR2 is SVGAGI. The CDR3 extends over 13 amino acids. In nucleotides, the CDR3 is TGTGCCAGCACCTCAAAGTTGGGGGCTGACGCTTTCTTT. Protein sequence: CASTSKLGADAFF.

The chain has TRBV27 and TRBJ1-2, with a weak D call TRBD1 (6 bases). CDR3 size: 13 residues. Deletions cut 5 bases from V and 2 bases from J, with 9 bases between. CDR1 is MNHEY, CDR2 SMNVEV, per germline (reference sequence). The CDR3 sequence: CASSPQGNYGYTF. For the CDR3, the DNA is TGTGCCAGCAGTCCGCAGGGGAACTATGGCTACACCTTC.

This sequence joins TRBV5-1 and TRBJ1-1, with TRBD1 as a possible D gene (6 bases). The length of the CDR3 is 15 residues. Trimming took off 4 bases at V and 3 bases at J, with 16 bases between the two ends. Germline V gene sequence: CDR1 SGHRS, CDR2 YFSETQ. Here the CDR3 DNA reads TGCGCCAGCAGCCTAAAGGAGCGGGGGCACACTGAAGCTTTCTTT. Protein: CASSLKERGHTEAFF.

The chain recombines TRBV4-1 with TRBJ1-1; D is ambiguous. The CDR3 is 11 residues long. Looked up from germline, CDR1 is MGHRA and CDR2 is YSYEKL. V lost 3 bases to trimming and J lost 4 bases, with 3 bases between them. CDR3 sequence (DNA): TGCGCCAGCAGCCATATCACTGAAGCTTTCTTT. It encodes CASSHITEAFF.

The genes are TRBV19 and TRBJ1-5; 9 nucleotides align to TRBD1. Per the germline V gene, CDR1 is LNHDA and CDR2 is SQIVND (reference sequence). V trimming: 0 bases; J trimming: 2 bases; junction bases outside the gene matches: 8. The CDR3 consists of 18 residues. The CDR3 nucleotides read TGTGCCAGTAGTATAGACCGGGAACAGGGGGCAGGCAATCAGCCCCAGCATTTT. As protein: CASSIDREQGAGNQPQHF. Supplemented by reference TRBV19 and TRBJ1-5, the full variable domain reads DGGITQSPKYLFRKEGQNVTLSCEQNLNHDAMYWYRQDPGQGLRLIYYSQIVNDFQKGDIAEGYSVSREKKESFPLTVTSAQKNPTAFYLCASSIDREQGAGNQPQHFGDGTRLSIL.

This chain uses TRBV25-1 with TRBJ2-5; D possibly corresponds to TRBD2 (5 bases). V shed 11 bases and J shed 13 bases, with 17 bases lying between them. There are 10 residues in the CDR3. Germline CDR1 and CDR2: MGHDK and SYGVNS. The CDR3: CAVMRVDGYF. DNA for the CDR3: TGTGCCGTAATGCGGGTTGACGGGTACTTC.